Listed here is a single T cell receptor beta chain. TCRdb's table, derived via immunoSEQ multiplex PCR, lists solely in-frame clones and lacks some. The sample contains some 13,000 clones, 85% to 95% of which appear only once. This specimen comes from a study of technical replicates of blood from a handful of donors. V was shortened by 0 bases and J by 6 bases, with 11 bases between the two germline ends. The CDR3 is made up of 14 amino acids. The germline V gene has CDR1 GTSNPN and CDR2 SVGIG (reference sequence). This sequence was found in a human donor in good health. The chain joins TRBV30 to TRBJ2-2; a possible D gene is TRBD2 (6 bases). The specimen was PBMCs. CDR3: CAWSVVSGSGELFF. The CDR3 region has the DNA TGTGCCTGGAGTGTAGTAAGCGGGTCCGGGGAGCTGTTTTTT.